Listed below are T cell receptor beta chains from one sample, sequenced in a study of beta chain features in type 1 diabetes. Sequencing used immunoSEQ multiplex PCR; TCRdb keeps in-frame clones, though not all of them. The repertoire holds a few hundred thousand clones, with roughly 21% as singletons. Sequenced material: naive CD4+ T cells from blood. The receptors were gathered from a woman aged 18-29 years in good health. Both conserved end residues are part of each CDR3. D genes are given only for firm matches. Clone size is stated in some rows and not others, as once, few, many or a class when expanded.

d_gene	abundance	j_gene	v_gene	CDR3aa	CDR3nt
TRBD1	NA	TRBJ1-2	TRBV5-6	CASSPRQGRYTF	TGTGCCAGCAGCCCGCGACAGGGTCGCTACACCTTC
NA	few	TRBJ2-6	TRBV14	CASSQGTVGANVLTF	TGTGCCAGCAGCCAAGGGACAGTTGGGGCCAACGTCCTGACTTTC
NA	few	TRBJ2-2	TRBV2	CASREGNTGELFF	TGTGCCAGCAGGGAGGGTAACACCGGGGAGCTGTTTTTT
NA	NA	TRBJ2-5	TRBV5-1	CASTTPGIQETQYF	TGCGCCAGCACCACTCCGGGGATCCAAGAGACCCAGTACTTC
NA	few	TRBJ1-5	TRBV5-1	CASSSEGGRDQPQHF	TGCGCCAGCAGCTCGGAGGGGGGGCGGGATCAGCCCCAGCATTTT
TRBD2	NA	TRBJ2-7	TRBV13	CASSPYSGRLYEQYF	TGTGCCAGCAGCCCATATAGCGGGAGGCTCTACGAGCAGTACTTC
NA	NA	TRBJ2-2	TRBV19	CASSSTGTGELFF	TGTGCCAGTAGTTCCACAGGGACCGGGGAGCTGTTTTTT
TRBD2	few	TRBJ2-5	TRBV30	CASVAGETQETQYF	TGTGCCTCCGTAGCGGGGGAGACCCAAGAGACCCAGTACTTC
NA	few	TRBJ2-7	TRBV5-6	CASSFTGEQYF	TGTGCCAGCAGCTTTACGGGCGAGCAGTACTTC
TRBD1	NA	TRBJ2-7	TRBV7-8	CASSLARGQGHYEQYF	TGTGCCAGCAGCTTAGCGCGGGGACAGGGCCACTACGAGCAGTACTTC
TRBD1	few	TRBJ1-2	TRBV29-1	CSVGGQDGVGYTF	TGCAGCGTTGGGGGACAGGACGGCGTCGGCTACACCTTC
NA	NA	TRBJ2-3	TRBV4-1	CASSQPRRGATTDTQYF	TGCGCCAGCAGCCAACCCAGGAGGGGAGCGACCACAGATACGCAGTATTTT
TRBD1	NA	TRBJ1-2	TRBV29-1	CSVAFGTGAINYGYTF	TGCAGCGTTGCGTTTGGGACAGGGGCTATAAACTATGGCTACACCTTC
TRBD1	few	TRBJ1-2	TRBV30	CACHRGQGYGYTF	TGTGCCTGTCACAGGGGCCAGGGCTATGGCTACACCTTC
NA	NA	TRBJ1-1	TRBV30	CAWSAARGAFF	TGTGCCTGGAGTGCTGCCAGGGGAGCTTTCTTT
TRBD1	few	TRBJ1-2	TRBV28	CASSMGGQGIGDGYTF	TGTGCCAGCAGTATGGGGGGACAGGGCATTGGGGATGGCTACACCTTC
NA	NA	TRBJ2-6	TRBV11-2	CASSLSGANVLTF	TGTGCCAGCAGCTTGTCGGGGGCCAACGTCCTGACTTTC
TRBD1	few	TRBJ2-5	TRBV18	CASSPRTGEETQYF	TGTGCCAGCTCACCACGGACAGGGGAGGAGACCCAGTACTTC
NA	NA	TRBJ2-2	TRBV2	CASSRDSANTGELFF	TGTGCCAGCAGTCGGGACTCCGCGAACACCGGGGAGCTGTTTTTT
TRBD1	NA	TRBJ1-2	TRBV18	CASSPGQEGGYTF	TGTGCCAGCTCACCGGGACAGGAGGGAGGCTACACCTTC
NA	NA	TRBJ2-2	TRBV7-9	CASSFGSANTGELFF	TGTGCCAGCAGCTTTGGGAGCGCGAACACCGGGGAGCTGTTTTTT
NA	few	TRBJ1-1	TRBV5-6	CASIMNTEAFF	TGTGCCAGCATCATGAACACTGAAGCTTTCTTT
TRBD1	few	TRBJ1-2	TRBV9	CASSWGQGDYGYTF	TGTGCCAGCAGCTGGGGGCAGGGGGACTATGGCTACACCTTC
TRBD2	NA	TRBJ2-1	TRBV7-9	CASSSPGLAGGRYYNEQFF	TGTGCCAGCAGCTCCCCGGGACTAGCGGGAGGGCGATACTACAATGAGCAGTTCTTC
TRBD1	NA	TRBJ2-7	TRBV30	CAWRGMGQGANEQYF	TGTGCCTGGAGGGGTATGGGACAGGGGGCTAACGAGCAGTACTTC
NA	few	TRBJ2-3	TRBV28	CASSSSRGSDTQYF	TGTGCCAGCAGTTCCTCTCGGGGATCAGATACGCAGTATTTT
TRBD2	few	TRBJ2-7	TRBV27	CASSFAGADEQYF	TGTGCCAGCAGTTTTGCGGGAGCGGACGAGCAGTACTTC
NA	NA	TRBJ1-1	TRBV30	CAWESGRTEAFF	TGTGCCTGGGAATCTGGGCGAACCGAGGCTTTCTTT
NA	few	TRBJ1-4	TRBV2	CASGQPNEKLFF	TGTGCCAGCGGACAGCCAAATGAAAAACTGTTTTTT
NA	NA	TRBJ1-1	TRBV7-2	CASSLTGNTEAFF	TGTGCCAGCAGCCTAACAGGGAACACTGAAGCTTTCTTT
TRBD1	NA	TRBJ2-5	TRBV6-5	CASSSLGTGEETQYF	TGTGCCAGCAGTTCCCTCGGGACAGGGGAAGAGACCCAGTACTTC
NA	NA	TRBJ1-2	TRBV29-1	CSALRSRGGYTF	TGCAGCGCCTTACGATCCCGGGGGGGCTACACCTTC
TRBD1	NA	TRBJ1-2	TRBV9	CASSDGTGSLGYTF	TGTGCCAGCAGCGATGGGACAGGCTCCTTGGGCTACACCTTC
NA	few	TRBJ1-6	TRBV5-8	CASGLRVDSPLHF	TGTGCCAGCGGTCTCAGGGTGGATTCACCCCTCCACTTT
TRBD2	few	TRBJ2-5	TRBV15	CATGEGGTGRGKTQYF	TGTGCCACCGGGGAGGGCGGTACAGGACGAGGGAAGACCCAGTACTTC
NA	NA	TRBJ2-7	TRBV2	CASFRTDSYEQYF	TGTGCCAGCTTCCGGACTGATTCCTACGAGCAGTACTTC
TRBD1	few	TRBJ2-1	TRBV29-1	CSNGTGLYNEQFF	TGCAGCAACGGGACAGGCTTGTACAATGAGCAGTTCTTC
NA	NA	TRBJ2-7	TRBV6-1	CASRGHEQYF	TGTGCCAGCAGGGGCCACGAGCAGTACTTC
NA	few	TRBJ2-4	TRBV7-9	CASSLDSPRLIQYF	TGTGCCAGCAGCTTGGACAGTCCTAGGCTCATTCAGTACTTC
TRBD1	NA	TRBJ2-7	TRBV15	CATSRGQGDPYEQYF	TGTGCCACCAGCAGGGGACAGGGCGACCCCTACGAGCAGTACTTC
NA	few	TRBJ2-5	TRBV10-3	CAISGGGETQYF	TGTGCCATCAGTGGGGGCGGCGAGACCCAGTACTTC
NA	few	TRBJ2-1	TRBV14	CASSPLLGRTSSYNEQFF	TGTGCCAGCAGCCCACTCCTCGGGCGAACTAGCTCCTACAATGAGCAGTTCTTC
NA	NA	TRBJ2-1	TRBV10-3	CATQAQDEQFF	TGTGCCACCCAGGCCCAGGATGAGCAGTTCTTC
NA	few	TRBJ2-1	TRBV15	CATRLGHEQFF	TGTGCCACGAGACTAGGCCACGAGCAGTTCTTC
TRBD2	few	TRBJ2-3	TRBV28	CASSPSGALTDTQYF	TGTGCCAGCAGTCCTAGCGGGGCACTCACAGATACGCAGTATTTT